Listed here are 7 T cell receptor beta chains from one sample, sequenced in a study of CD8 T cells in Susac syndrome. Random-hexamer reverse transcription was applied to roughly 0.45 to 1 ug RNA. TCRdb reanalysed the immunoSEQ multiplex PCR reads using MiXCR and keeps one entry per CDR3 protein. Among 100,000 to 150,000 distinct CDR3 sequences listed, about 95% were seen once. Sequences were obtained from CD4+ T cells from PBMCs. The receptors stem from a human donor in good health.

The V and J genes are TRBV7-2 and TRBJ2-2, with D tentatively TRBD2 (5 bases). The CDR3 runs to 15 residues. Trimming removed 2 bases from V and 4 bases from J, with 11 bases in between. In germline, CDR1 is SGHTA, CDR2 FQGNSA. The CDR3 DNA sequence: TGTGCCAGCAGCTTATCTGGCACTAGCACCGGGGAGCTGTTTTTT. It encodes CASSLSGTSTGELFF.

The V gene is TRBV12-3 or TRBV12-4, the J gene TRBJ2-6, with no clear D. The CDR3 consists of 15 residues. V lost 3 bases and J 0 bases, leaving 6 bases between the germline ends. CDR3 sequence (DNA): TGTGCCAGCAGTTTTACACACTCTGGGGCCAACGTCCTGACTTTC. Translation gives CASSFTHSGANVLTF.

The chain employs TRBV24-1 and TRBJ2-7; 9 bases match TRBD1. This CDR3 is built from 15 residues. Trimming at V came to 5 bases and at J to 3 bases, leaving 7 bases not matched to a gene. Germline V gene sequence: CDR1 KGHDR, CDR2 SFDVKD. CDR3 region: CATSGGGTGHYEQYF. The CDR3 nucleotides read TGTGCCACCAGTGGTGGCGGGACAGGGCACTACGAGCAGTACTTC.

The DNA of the CDR3 is TGCAGTGCTACGACAGGGAACAGCCACAATGAGCAGTTCTTC. The encoded protein is CSATTGNSHNEQFF. The chain has TRBV20-1 and TRBJ2-1, with TRBD1 matching over 7 bases. Looked up from germline, CDR1 is DFQATT and CDR2 is SNEGSKA (reference sequence). The CDR3 runs 14 residues. J lost 5 bases, V lost 4 bases, and 8 bases had no gene match.

The chain is built from TRBV20-1 and TRBJ2-7, with TRBD2 matching over 7 bases. V dropped 0 bases and J dropped 2; count of bases not matched to a gene: 7. The CDR3 runs to 15 residues. The germline V gene encodes CDR1 DFQATT and CDR2 SNEGSKA (reference sequence). The CDR3 DNA reads as TGCAGTGCTAGAGATCTAGGACTAGGGACCTACGAGCAGTACTTC. This encodes CSARDLGLGTYEQYF.

This chain links TRBV3-1 with TRBJ2-1; D is possibly TRBD1 (5 bases). The CDR3 has 15 residues. Germline loops: CDR1 LGHDT, CDR2 YNNKEL (reference sequence). Trimming removed 4 bases from V and 5 bases from J, with 15 bases in between. As DNA, the CDR3 is TGTGCCAGCAGCCTTCGAACGACAGCCCACAATGAGCAGTTCTTC. It codes for CASSLRTTAHNEQFF.

The chain has TRBV20-1 and TRBJ2-7, with D maybe TRBD2 (5 bases). V was cut by 1 base and J by 7 bases, with 8 bases left in between. This CDR3 region has 11 residues. From germline, CDR1 is DFQATT and CDR2 SNEGSKA (reference sequence). The CDR3, as DNA: TGCAGTGCTAGAGGCGGGCTTGAGCAGTACTTC. It encodes CSARGGLEQYF.